This is a list of T cell receptor beta chains from one sample in a study of blood T cell repertoires in COVID-19. The method was immunoSEQ multiplex PCR; TCRdb's version includes in-frame clones alone and lacks a portion of them. The data hold 100,000 to 150,000 clones, with 65% to 85% observed a single time. Material: peripheral blood. These receptors originate from a man aged 25 to 40 with COVID-19, enrolled during active disease. Each CDR3 is given with its conserved first and last residue. Fields, in order: CDR3 protein, CDR3 DNA, D gene, CDR3 length, V gene, clone size, J gene. A D gene is named only where the DNA matches it firmly. Where a row states a size, it is once, few, many or the class of an expanded clone; other rows omit it.

CDR3aa: CATSSGQGAYGYTF; CDR3nt: TGTGCCACCAGCAGTGGACAGGGAGCCTATGGCTACACCTTC; d_gene: TRBD1; len: 14; v_gene: TRBV15; abundance: .; j_gene: TRBJ1-2
CDR3aa: CASSVSSYGKLFF; CDR3nt: TGTGCCAGTTCGGTTTCCTCTTATGGAAAACTGTTTTTT; d_gene: .; len: 13; v_gene: TRBV27; abundance: .; j_gene: TRBJ1-4
CDR3aa: CASSQVPSQGEQYF; CDR3nt: TGCGCCAGCAGCCAAGTCCCTTCCCAGGGCGAGCAGTACTTC; d_gene: .; len: 14; v_gene: TRBV4-1; abundance: .; j_gene: TRBJ2-7
CDR3aa: CASRGGQGWTDTQYF; CDR3nt: TGTGCCAGCAGGGGAGGACAGGGTTGGACAGATACGCAGTATTTT; d_gene: TRBD1; len: 15; v_gene: TRBV6-5; abundance: .; j_gene: TRBJ2-3
CDR3aa: CSAWTDHNEQFF; CDR3nt: TGCAGCGCCTGGACAGACCACAATGAGCAGTTCTTC; d_gene: .; len: 12; v_gene: TRBV29-1; abundance: .; j_gene: TRBJ2-1
CDR3aa: CASSIGQGNYGYTF; CDR3nt: TGTGCCAGCAGCATCGGACAGGGAAACTATGGCTACACCTTC; d_gene: TRBD1; len: 14; v_gene: TRBV11-2; abundance: .; j_gene: TRBJ1-2
CDR3aa: CASSLRPGDSNQPQHF; CDR3nt: TGTGCCAGCAGCTTACGGCCAGGGGATAGCAATCAGCCCCAGCATTTT; d_gene: .; len: 16; v_gene: TRBV7-8; abundance: .; j_gene: TRBJ1-5
CDR3aa: CASSQRSGFNYGYTF; CDR3nt: TGTGCCAGCAGCCAAAGGTCAGGGTTTAACTATGGCTACACCTTC; d_gene: .; len: 15; v_gene: TRBV4-2; abundance: .; j_gene: TRBJ1-2
CDR3aa: CASSPAPGTGGKETQYF; CDR3nt: TGTGCCAGCAGTCCGGCCCCAGGGACAGGGGGAAAAGAGACCCAGTACTTC; d_gene: TRBD1; len: 17; v_gene: TRBV6-6; abundance: .; j_gene: TRBJ2-5
CDR3aa: CASRAGTAYNSPLHF; CDR3nt: TGTGCCAGCAGAGCCGGGACAGCCTATAATTCACCCCTCCACTTT; d_gene: TRBD1; len: 15; v_gene: TRBV2; abundance: .; j_gene: TRBJ1-6
CDR3aa: CASSYSLAHYEQYF; CDR3nt: TGTGCCAGCAGTTATAGTCTAGCCCACTACGAGCAGTACTTC; d_gene: .; len: 14; v_gene: TRBV6-6; abundance: .; j_gene: TRBJ2-7
CDR3aa: CASSSREQGLNEQFF; CDR3nt: TGTGCCAGCAGCTCCCGGGAACAGGGTTTGAATGAGCAGTTCTTC; d_gene: .; len: 15; v_gene: TRBV7-8; abundance: .; j_gene: TRBJ2-1
CDR3aa: CASSRSSAGYDPDTQYF; CDR3nt: TGCGCCAGCAGCCGGTCCTCAGCGGGGTACGACCCAGATACGCAGTATTTT; d_gene: TRBD2; len: 17; v_gene: TRBV4-1; abundance: .; j_gene: TRBJ2-3
CDR3aa: CASSGHPPASTGELFF; CDR3nt: TGTGCCAGCAGTGGACATCCCCCGGCGAGCACCGGGGAGCTGTTTTTT; d_gene: .; len: 16; v_gene: TRBV28; abundance: .; j_gene: TRBJ2-2
CDR3aa: CASSQSTFHGYTF; CDR3nt: TGCGCCAGCAGCCAAAGCACCTTCCATGGCTACACCTTC; d_gene: .; len: 13; v_gene: TRBV4-3; abundance: .; j_gene: TRBJ1-2
CDR3aa: CASSQDNGQVSYGYTF; CDR3nt: TGTGCCAGCAGCCAAGACAACGGACAGGTCAGCTATGGCTACACCTTC; d_gene: TRBD1; len: 16; v_gene: TRBV3-1/TRBV3-2; abundance: .; j_gene: TRBJ1-2
CDR3aa: CASSASEGYNEQFF; CDR3nt: TGCGCCAGCAGCGCCAGCGAAGGCTACAATGAGCAGTTCTTC; d_gene: .; len: 14; v_gene: TRBV5-1; abundance: .; j_gene: TRBJ2-1
CDR3aa: CASSETGNEAFF; CDR3nt: TGTGCCAGCAGCGAAACAGGGAATGAAGCTTTCTTT; d_gene: .; len: 12; v_gene: TRBV9; abundance: .; j_gene: TRBJ1-1
CDR3aa: CASTYRGRIYGYTF; CDR3nt: TGTGCCAGCACCTACAGGGGTCGGATCTATGGCTACACCTTC; d_gene: TRBD1; len: 14; v_gene: TRBV28; abundance: .; j_gene: TRBJ1-2
CDR3aa: CASSPDNEQFF; CDR3nt: TGTGCCAGCAGCCCAGACAATGAGCAGTTCTTC; d_gene: .; len: 11; v_gene: TRBV5-5; abundance: once; j_gene: TRBJ2-1
CDR3aa: CASSQVQGAGADTQYF; CDR3nt: TGTGCCAGCAGCCAAGTACAGGGGGCCGGAGCAGATACGCAGTATTTT; d_gene: TRBD1; len: 16; v_gene: TRBV14; abundance: .; j_gene: TRBJ2-3
CDR3aa: CASSLQGDEQFF; CDR3nt: TGTGCCAGCAGCCTCCAGGGGGACGAGCAGTTCTTC; d_gene: TRBD1; len: 12; v_gene: TRBV5-5; abundance: .; j_gene: TRBJ2-1
CDR3aa: CASSFSSGELFF; CDR3nt: TGTGCCAGCAGCTTTAGTAGCGGGGAGCTGTTTTTT; d_gene: .; len: 12; v_gene: TRBV6-2/TRBV6-3; abundance: .; j_gene: TRBJ2-2
CDR3aa: CASSQNSGTGMETQYF; CDR3nt: TGTGCCAGCAGCCAAAACTCCGGGACAGGGATGGAGACCCAGTACTTC; d_gene: TRBD1; len: 16; v_gene: TRBV7-2; abundance: once; j_gene: TRBJ2-5
CDR3aa: CASRTMGQTTGELFF; CDR3nt: TGTGCCAGCAGGACAATGGGGCAGACCACCGGGGAGCTGTTTTTT; d_gene: .; len: 15; v_gene: TRBV7-3; abundance: .; j_gene: TRBJ2-2
CDR3aa: CASRQGSQLNYGYTF; CDR3nt: TGTGCCAGTAGACAGGGATCCCAATTGAACTATGGCTACACCTTC; d_gene: TRBD1; len: 15; v_gene: TRBV7-9; abundance: once; j_gene: TRBJ1-2
CDR3aa: CASRSGSTNEKLFF; CDR3nt: TGTGCCAGCAGGTCAGGGTCCACTAATGAAAAACTGTTTTTT; d_gene: .; len: 14; v_gene: TRBV27; abundance: .; j_gene: TRBJ1-4
CDR3aa: CATSLDRFRAFF; CDR3nt: TGTGCCACCAGCCTGGACAGGTTTCGAGCTTTCTTT; d_gene: TRBD1; len: 12; v_gene: TRBV15; abundance: once; j_gene: TRBJ1-1
CDR3aa: CASSPDGLVRETQYF; CDR3nt: TGCGCCAGCAGCCCAGATGGACTAGTGAGAGAGACCCAGTACTTC; d_gene: TRBD2; len: 15; v_gene: TRBV4-1; abundance: .; j_gene: TRBJ2-5
CDR3aa: CASRPAAGIGYGYTF; CDR3nt: TGTGCCAGCAGGCCGGCAGCGGGTATTGGCTATGGCTACACCTTC; d_gene: .; len: 15; v_gene: TRBV6-4; abundance: .; j_gene: TRBJ1-2
CDR3aa: CASSPTGVVYEQYF; CDR3nt: TGTGCCAGCAGCCCTACAGGGGTCGTCTACGAGCAGTACTTC; d_gene: TRBD1; len: 14; v_gene: TRBV28; abundance: .; j_gene: TRBJ2-7
CDR3aa: CASSEALGGGYTF; CDR3nt: TGTGCCAGCAGTGAAGCGTTGGGGGGTGGCTACACCTTC; d_gene: .; len: 13; v_gene: TRBV2; abundance: .; j_gene: TRBJ1-2
CDR3aa: CASSYRDRGLSYEQYF; CDR3nt: TGTGCCAGCAGTTACCGGGACAGGGGGCTTTCGTACGAGCAGTACTTC; d_gene: TRBD1; len: 16; v_gene: TRBV28; abundance: .; j_gene: TRBJ2-7
CDR3aa: CASSPGLAKDTQYF; CDR3nt: TGTGCCAGCAGCCCGGGACTAGCTAAAGATACGCAGTATTTT; d_gene: TRBD2; len: 14; v_gene: TRBV7-3; abundance: .; j_gene: TRBJ2-3
CDR3aa: CASSQASAPYEQYF; CDR3nt: TGTGCCAGCAGCCAAGCTAGCGCGCCCTACGAGCAGTACTTC; d_gene: .; len: 14; v_gene: TRBV3-1/TRBV3-2; abundance: few; j_gene: TRBJ2-7
CDR3aa: CASTSQGRFPDGYTF; CDR3nt: TGTGCCAGCACATCCCAGGGGCGCTTTCCCGATGGCTACACCTTC; d_gene: .; len: 15; v_gene: TRBV27; abundance: .; j_gene: TRBJ1-2
CDR3aa: CASSLDRTYQPQHF; CDR3nt: TGTGCCAGCTCACTGGACAGGACCTATCAGCCCCAGCATTTT; d_gene: TRBD1; len: 14; v_gene: TRBV18; abundance: .; j_gene: TRBJ1-5
CDR3aa: CASSRGLAYLNTDTQYF; CDR3nt: TGTGCCAGCAGTCGGGGACTAGCCTATTTGAACACAGATACGCAGTATTTT; d_gene: TRBD2; len: 17; v_gene: TRBV6-6; abundance: once; j_gene: TRBJ2-3
CDR3aa: CASSERGGMNTEAFF; CDR3nt: TGCGCCAGCAGCGAACGGGGGGGAATGAACACTGAAGCTTTCTTT; d_gene: .; len: 15; v_gene: TRBV5-1; abundance: .; j_gene: TRBJ1-1
CDR3aa: CASSGTAERNEKLFF; CDR3nt: TGTGCCAGCAGCGGGACAGCTGAGAGAAATGAAAAACTGTTTTTT; d_gene: TRBD1; len: 15; v_gene: TRBV11-1; abundance: .; j_gene: TRBJ1-4
CDR3aa: CASSRRESYNEQFF; CDR3nt: TGTGCCAGCAGCAGGAGGGAGTCCTACAATGAGCAGTTCTTC; d_gene: .; len: 14; v_gene: TRBV6-5; abundance: .; j_gene: TRBJ2-1
CDR3aa: CASSPPKREGPHEQYF; CDR3nt: TGTGCCAGCTCACCACCGAAACGGGAGGGCCCCCACGAGCAGTACTTC; d_gene: TRBD2; len: 16; v_gene: TRBV18; abundance: .; j_gene: TRBJ2-7
CDR3aa: CASGSGTSPLQETQYF; CDR3nt: TGTGCTAGTGGTTCCGGAACTAGTCCGTTGCAAGAGACCCAGTACTTC; d_gene: .; len: 16; v_gene: TRBV12-5; abundance: few; j_gene: TRBJ2-5
CDR3aa: CSASKGAGDTQYF; CDR3nt: TGCAGCGCTTCGAAGGGGGCGGGAGATACGCAGTATTTT; d_gene: TRBD1; len: 13; v_gene: TRBV29-1; abundance: .; j_gene: TRBJ2-3
CDR3aa: CASSPRDRGLYEQYF; CDR3nt: TGTGCCAGCAGCCCCAGGGACAGGGGGCTTTACGAGCAGTACTTC; d_gene: TRBD1; len: 15; v_gene: TRBV13; abundance: .; j_gene: TRBJ2-7
CDR3aa: CASSSGGRYQETQYF; CDR3nt: TGTGCCAGCAGTTCAGGGGGCCGGTACCAAGAGACCCAGTACTTC; d_gene: TRBD1; len: 15; v_gene: TRBV5-6; abundance: .; j_gene: TRBJ2-5
CDR3aa: CAILTGTEAFF; CDR3nt: TGTGCCATTCTCACCGGGACTGAAGCTTTCTTT; d_gene: .; len: 11; v_gene: TRBV6-6; abundance: few; j_gene: TRBJ1-1
CDR3aa: CASSPTEIYEQYF; CDR3nt: TGTGCCAGCAGCCCGACAGAAATTTACGAGCAGTACTTC; d_gene: .; len: 13; v_gene: TRBV3-1/TRBV3-2; abundance: .; j_gene: TRBJ2-7
CDR3aa: CASSRGGLNTDTQYF; CDR3nt: TGTGCCAGCAGCCGAGGAGGACTAAACACAGATACGCAGTATTTT; d_gene: .; len: 15; v_gene: TRBV2; abundance: .; j_gene: TRBJ2-3
CDR3aa: CASRPGQDYGYTF; CDR3nt: TGTGCCAGCAGACCGGGACAGGACTATGGCTACACCTTC; d_gene: TRBD1; len: 13; v_gene: TRBV28; abundance: .; j_gene: TRBJ1-2
CDR3aa: CASSYFRYTGNTEAFF; CDR3nt: TGTGCCAGCAGTTACTTCCGATATACAGGGAACACTGAAGCTTTCTTT; d_gene: .; len: 16; v_gene: TRBV6-5; abundance: .; j_gene: TRBJ1-1
CDR3aa: CASTRGDTDTQPQHF; CDR3nt: TGTGCCAGCACCAGGGGGGATACGGATACACAGCCCCAGCATTTT; d_gene: TRBD1; len: 15; v_gene: TRBV2; abundance: .; j_gene: TRBJ1-5
CDR3aa: CASSVGGPDTGELFF; CDR3nt: TGTGCCAGCAGCGTAGGGGGGCCTGACACCGGGGAGCTGTTTTTT; d_gene: .; len: 15; v_gene: TRBV9; abundance: .; j_gene: TRBJ2-2